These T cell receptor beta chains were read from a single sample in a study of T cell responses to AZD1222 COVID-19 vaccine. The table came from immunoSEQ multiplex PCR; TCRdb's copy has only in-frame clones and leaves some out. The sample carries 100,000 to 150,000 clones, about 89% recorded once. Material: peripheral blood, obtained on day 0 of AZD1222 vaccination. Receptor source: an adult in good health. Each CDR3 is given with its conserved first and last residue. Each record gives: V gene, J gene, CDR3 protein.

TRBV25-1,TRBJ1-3,CASSESLDSGNTIYF
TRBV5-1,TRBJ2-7,CASSYGRGSYEQYF
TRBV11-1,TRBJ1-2,CASSSPGRLNYGYTF
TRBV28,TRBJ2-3,CASSLPGTDTQYF
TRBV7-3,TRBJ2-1,CASSLQGSINNEQFF
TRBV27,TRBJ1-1,CASSPAGVNTEAFF
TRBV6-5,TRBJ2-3,CASSYHPRASTDTQYF
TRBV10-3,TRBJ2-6,CAISTGPGANVLTF
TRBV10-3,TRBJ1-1,CAISGQANTEAFF
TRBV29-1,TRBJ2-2,CSVQRGGENTGELFF
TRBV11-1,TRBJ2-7,CASSSDGGGPYEQYF
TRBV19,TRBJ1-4,CASSGTGGENEKLFF
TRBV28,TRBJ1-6,CASSFHDRGRDNSPLHF
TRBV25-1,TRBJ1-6,CASSPRRAGVDSPLHF
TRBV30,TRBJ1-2,CAWSAIHYGYTF
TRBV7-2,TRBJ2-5,CASSFRVGETQYF
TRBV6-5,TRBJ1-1,CASSYSGRDSSEAFF
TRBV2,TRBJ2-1,CASSTLAGEQFF